The clone carrying this T cell receptor beta chain was counted between two and nine times. This entry belongs to a study of T-cell memory formation after mild COVID-19. Study details: Clustering of TCRs was largely donor specific.

MiXCR, applied by TCRdb to the 5' RACE reads, yields one record per CDR3 protein. The repertoire holds about 350,000 distinct CDR3 sequences, with roughly 15% as singletons. The sequence derives from a man between 18 and 29 years old who had mild COVID-19 (a few samples of this study predate the infection). Cell type and time point are not known. Input material: PBMCs or a T cell subset sorted from them (not recorded which).

This CDR3 is CATRQEKSTNEKLFF. The CDR3 coding sequence is TGTGCCACCAGGCAAGAAAAATCAACTAATGAAAAACTGTTTTTT. The rearrangement uses TRBV24-1 and TRBJ1-4; no clear D gene. With 7 bases removed from V and 0 bases from J, the gap between germline ends came to 11 bases. The CDR3 loop spans 15 amino acids. Per germline, CDR1 KGHDR and CDR2 SFDVKD.